This TCR beta chain came from a study of control samples from healthy donors and cancer patients. Clones were sequenced by immunoSEQ multiplex PCR, and TCRdb holds only the in-frame ones, with some missing. The data show about 160,000 clones, around 90% seen once. Germline CDR1 reads MNHNY; CDR2 reads SVGAGI (reference sequence). The CDR3 is made up of 16 amino acids. Trimming removed 0 bases at V and 8 bases at J, with 17 bases between. Sequenced input: blood. This clonotype was sampled from a man aged 25-45 years in good health. V and J are TRBV6-6 and TRBJ2-1; no firm D call. CDR3 residues: CASSYSTGSFSDEQFF. DNA for the CDR3: TGTGCCAGCAGTTACTCGACCGGGTCGTTCAGCGATGAGCAGTTCTTC.